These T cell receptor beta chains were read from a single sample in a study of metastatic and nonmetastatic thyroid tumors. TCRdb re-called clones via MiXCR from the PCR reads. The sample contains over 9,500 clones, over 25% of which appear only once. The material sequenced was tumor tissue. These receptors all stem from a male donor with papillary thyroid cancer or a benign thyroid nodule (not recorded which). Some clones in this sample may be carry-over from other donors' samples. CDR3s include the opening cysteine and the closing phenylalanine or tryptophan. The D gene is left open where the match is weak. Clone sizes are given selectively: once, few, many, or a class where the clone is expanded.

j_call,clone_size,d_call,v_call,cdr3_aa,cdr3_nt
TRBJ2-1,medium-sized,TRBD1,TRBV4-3,CASSQGRQGYNEQFF,TGCGCCAGCAGCCAAGGTCGACAGGGCTACAATGAGCAGTTCTTC
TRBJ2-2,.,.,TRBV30,CAWSVLENTRELFF,TGTGCCTGGAGTGTCTTAGAGAACACCCGGGAGCTGTTTTTT
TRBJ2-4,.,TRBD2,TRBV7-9,CAINPGSGGQNIQYF,TGTGCCATCAACCCGGGATCGGGGGGGCAAAACATTCAGTACTTC
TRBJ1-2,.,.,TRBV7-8,CASRGRDSGYGYTF,TGTGCCAGCAGGGGGAGGGATAGCGGCTATGGCTACACCTTC
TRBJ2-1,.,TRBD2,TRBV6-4,CASSEGLAGDNEQFF,TGTGCCAGCAGTGAGGGACTAGCGGGGGACAATGAGCAGTTCTTC
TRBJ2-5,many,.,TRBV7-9,CASSEGEETQYF,TGTGCCAGCAGCGAAGGGGAGGAGACCCAGTACTTC
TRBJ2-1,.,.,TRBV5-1,CASSEGFYGDGYNEQFF,TGCGCCAGCAGCGAGGGATTTTATGGGGACGGCTACAATGAGCAGTTCTTC
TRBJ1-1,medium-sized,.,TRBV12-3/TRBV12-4,CASSQRDTEAFF,TGTGCCAGCAGCCAAAGAGACACTGAAGCTTTCTTT
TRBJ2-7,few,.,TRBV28,CASSPGVDEQYF,TGTGCCAGCAGTCCAGGGGTCGACGAGCAGTACTTC
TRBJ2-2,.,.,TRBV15,CATSDRNNRELFF,TGTGCCACCTCCGACAGGAACAACAGAGAGCTGTTTTTT
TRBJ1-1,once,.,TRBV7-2,CASSLGATLLGSFF,TGTGCCAGCAGCTTAGGCGCGACTCTACTGGGATCTTTCTTT
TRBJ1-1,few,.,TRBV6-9,CASSYGDRVDTEAFF,TGTGCCAGCAGTTATGGGGACCGGGTTGACACTGAAGCTTTCTTT
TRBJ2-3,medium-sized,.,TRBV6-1,CASSEMGEGARDTQYF,TGTGCCAGCAGTGAAATGGGGGAGGGGGCAAGAGATACGCAGTATTTT
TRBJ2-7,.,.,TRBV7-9,CASSRYLISYEQYF,TGTGCCAGCAGCAGGTACTTAATCTCCTACGAGCAGTACTTC
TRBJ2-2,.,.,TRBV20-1,CSAKNPSAQNTGELFF,TGCAGTGCTAAGAACCCTAGCGCACAAAACACCGGGGAGCTGTTTTTT
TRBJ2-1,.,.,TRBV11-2,CASSFIISYYNEQFF,TGTGCCAGCAGCTTCATCATCAGCTACTACAATGAGCAGTTCTTC
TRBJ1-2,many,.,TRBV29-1,CSAGVGWSTGGYTF,TGCAGCGCCGGGGTGGGGTGGTCCACGGGTGGCTACACCTTC
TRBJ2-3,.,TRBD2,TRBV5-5,CASSLVPAGIDTQYF,TGTGCCAGCAGCTTGGTGCCAGCGGGAATAGATACGCAGTATTTT
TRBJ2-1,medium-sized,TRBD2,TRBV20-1,CSAETSGSYNEQFF,TGCAGTGCCGAGACTAGCGGGTCATACAATGAGCAGTTCTTC
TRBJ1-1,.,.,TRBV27,CASSRGMNTEAFF,TGTGCCAGCAGCCGGGGGATGAACACTGAAGCTTTCTTT
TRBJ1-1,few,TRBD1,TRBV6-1,CASSLDRAGTEAFF,TGTGCCAGCAGTCTAGACAGGGCGGGCACTGAAGCTTTCTTT
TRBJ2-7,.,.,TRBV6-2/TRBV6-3,CASTKGYEQYF,TGTGCCAGCACCAAGGGGTACGAGCAGTACTTC
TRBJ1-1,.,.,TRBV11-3,CASSLGQYTEAFF,TGTGCCAGCAGCTTAGGGCAGTACACTGAAGCTTTCTTT
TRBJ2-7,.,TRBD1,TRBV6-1,CASTAGTGAVGQYF,TGTGCCAGCACCGCAGGGACAGGGGCCGTGGGACAGTACTTC
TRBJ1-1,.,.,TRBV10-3,CAISESRNTEAFF,TGTGCCATCAGTGAGTCGAGGAACACTGAAGCTTTCTTT
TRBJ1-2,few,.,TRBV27,CASSLSASYGYTF,TGTGCCAGCAGTTTATCAGCCAGCTATGGCTACACCTTC
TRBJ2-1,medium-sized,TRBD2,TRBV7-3,CASSVTSGPYNEQFF,TGTGCCAGCAGCGTAACTAGCGGGCCTTACAATGAGCAGTTCTTC
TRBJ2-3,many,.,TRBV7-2,CASSLAVSFTDTQYF,TGTGCCAGCAGCTTAGCCGTATCCTTCACAGATACGCAGTATTTT
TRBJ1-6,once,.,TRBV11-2,CASSLRGGSSYNSPLHF,TGTGCCAGCAGCTTACGGGGAGGGAGCTCCTATAATTCACCCCTCCACTTT
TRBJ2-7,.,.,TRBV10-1,CASRPLPYEQYF,TGCGCCAGCAGGCCCTTACCATACGAGCAGTACTTC
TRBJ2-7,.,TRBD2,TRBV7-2,CASSFSGRGSYEQYF,TGTGCCAGCAGCTTTAGCGGGCGGGGGTCCTACGAGCAGTACTTC
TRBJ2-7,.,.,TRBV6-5,CASSYSIFISGQQYF,TGTGCCAGCAGTTACTCGATTTTCATTTCTGGTCAGCAGTACTTC
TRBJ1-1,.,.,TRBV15,CATSRVGRGMNTEAFF,TGTGCCACCAGCAGAGTTGGCAGGGGCATGAACACTGAAGCTTTCTTT
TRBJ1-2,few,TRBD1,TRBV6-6,CASSYRRDRPHYGYTF,TGTGCCAGCAGTTACAGGAGGGACAGGCCGCACTATGGCTACACCTTC
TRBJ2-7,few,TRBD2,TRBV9,CASSPRTSDYEQYF,TGTGCCAGCAGCCCTCGGACTAGTGACTACGAGCAGTACTTC
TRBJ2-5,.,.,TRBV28,CASYARDTLYF,TGTGCCAGCTATGCTCGGGACACGCTGTACTTC
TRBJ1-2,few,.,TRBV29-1,CSAPRTDYGYNF,TGCAGCGCCCCGAGAACCGACTATGGCTACAACTTC
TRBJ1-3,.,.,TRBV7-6,CASSLGQLSGNTIYF,TGTGCCAGCAGCTTAGGGCAACTCTCTGGAAACACCATATATTTT
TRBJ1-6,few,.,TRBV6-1,CAVRDISNSPLHF,TGTGCCGTCCGGGACATCAGTAATTCACCCCTCCACTTT
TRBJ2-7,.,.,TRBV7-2,CASSYQDPRTYEQYF,TGTGCCAGCAGCTACCAGGACCCACGAACCTACGAGCAGTACTTC
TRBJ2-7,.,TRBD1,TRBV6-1,CASSTGQVLGEQYF,TGTGCCAGCAGCACCGGACAGGTTTTAGGAGAGCAGTACTTC
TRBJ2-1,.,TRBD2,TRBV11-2,CASSFERGGYNEQFF,TGTGCCAGCAGCTTTGAGCGGGGGGGTTACAATGAGCAGTTCTTC
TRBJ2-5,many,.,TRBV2,CASRPGGRFQYF,TGTGCCAGCAGGCCCGGGGGACGGTTCCAGTACTTC
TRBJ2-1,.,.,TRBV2,CGTQPGHYYNEQFF,TGTGGCACGCAGCCGGGACACTACTACAATGAGCAGTTCTTC